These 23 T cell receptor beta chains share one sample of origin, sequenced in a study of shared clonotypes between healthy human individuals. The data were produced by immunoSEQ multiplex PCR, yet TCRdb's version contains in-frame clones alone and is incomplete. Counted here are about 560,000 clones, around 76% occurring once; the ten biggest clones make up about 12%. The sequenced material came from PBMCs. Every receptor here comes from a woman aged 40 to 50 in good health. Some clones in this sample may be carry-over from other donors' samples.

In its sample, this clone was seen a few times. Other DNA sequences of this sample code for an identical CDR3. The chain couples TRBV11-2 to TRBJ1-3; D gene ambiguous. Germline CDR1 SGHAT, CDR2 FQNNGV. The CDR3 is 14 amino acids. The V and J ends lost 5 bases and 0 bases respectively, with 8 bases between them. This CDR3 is CASSLGFSGNTIYF. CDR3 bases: TGTGCCAGCAGCCTAGGGTTCTCTGGAAACACCATATATTTT.

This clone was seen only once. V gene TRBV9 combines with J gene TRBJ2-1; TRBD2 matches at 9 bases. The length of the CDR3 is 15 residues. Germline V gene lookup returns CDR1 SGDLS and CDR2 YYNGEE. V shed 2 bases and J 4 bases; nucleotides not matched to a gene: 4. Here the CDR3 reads CASSVTSGNYNEQFF. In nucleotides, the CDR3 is TGTGCCAGCAGCGTGACTAGCGGTAATTACAATGAGCAGTTCTTC. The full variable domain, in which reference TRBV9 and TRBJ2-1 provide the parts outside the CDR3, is DSGVTQTPKHLITATGQRVTLRCSPRSGDLSVYWYQQSLDQGLQFLIQYYNGEERAKGNILERFSAQQFPDLHSELNLSSLELGDSALYFCASSVTSGNYNEQFFGPGTRLTVL.

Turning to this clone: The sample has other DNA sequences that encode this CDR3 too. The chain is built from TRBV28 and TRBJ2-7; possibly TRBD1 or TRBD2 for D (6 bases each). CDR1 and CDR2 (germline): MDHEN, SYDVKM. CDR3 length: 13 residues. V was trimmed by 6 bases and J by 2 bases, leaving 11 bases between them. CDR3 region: CASRTGAAYEQYF. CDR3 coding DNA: TGTGCCAGCAGGACGGGGGCCGCCTACGAGCAGTACTTC.

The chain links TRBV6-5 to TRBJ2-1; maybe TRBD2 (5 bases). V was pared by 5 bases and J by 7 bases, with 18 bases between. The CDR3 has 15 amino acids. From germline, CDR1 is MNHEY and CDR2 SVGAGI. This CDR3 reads CASSPFDYSGNEQFF. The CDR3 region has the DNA TGTGCCAGCAGTCCATTCGACTATTCGGGTAATGAGCAGTTCTTC.

CDR3 DNA: TGTGCCAGCAGTGATTCTTGGGGGCTGATCTACGAGCAGTACTTC. This gives the protein CASSDSWGLIYEQYF. The chain uses TRBV2 and TRBJ2-7; TRBD1 is a possible D gene (6 bases). The CDR3 has 15 residues. Germline CDR1 SNHLY, CDR2 FYNNEI. V dropped 3 bases and J dropped 3 bases, with 15 bases sitting between them.

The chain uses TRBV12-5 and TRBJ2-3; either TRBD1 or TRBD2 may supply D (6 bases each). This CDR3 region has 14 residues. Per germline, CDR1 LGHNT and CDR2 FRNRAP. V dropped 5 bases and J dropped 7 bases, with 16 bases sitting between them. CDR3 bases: TGTGCTAGTGGTATGGGGGGCCCGGGTCATACGCAGTATTTT. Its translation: CASGMGGPGHTQYF. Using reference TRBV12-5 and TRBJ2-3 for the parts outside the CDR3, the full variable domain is DARVTQTPRHKVTEMGQEVTMRCQPILGHNTVFWYRQTMMQGLELLAYFRNRAPLDDSGMPKDRFSAEMPDATLATLKIQPSEPRDSAVYFCASGMGGPGHTQYFGPGTRLTVL.

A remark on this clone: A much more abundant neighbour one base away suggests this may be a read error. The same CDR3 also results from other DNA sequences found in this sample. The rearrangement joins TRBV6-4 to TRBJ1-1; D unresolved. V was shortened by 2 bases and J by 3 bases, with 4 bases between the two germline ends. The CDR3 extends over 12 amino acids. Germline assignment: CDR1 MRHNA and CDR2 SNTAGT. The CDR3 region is CASSDGHTEAFF. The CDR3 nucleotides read TGTGCCAGCAGTGACGGGCACACTGAAGCTTTCTTT.

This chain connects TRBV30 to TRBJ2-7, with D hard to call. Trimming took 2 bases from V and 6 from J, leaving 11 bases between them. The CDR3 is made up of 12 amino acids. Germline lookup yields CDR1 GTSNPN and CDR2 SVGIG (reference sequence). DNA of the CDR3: TGTGCCTGGAGTCGGTTGCACGGCGAGCAGTACTTC. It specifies CAWSRLHGEQYF. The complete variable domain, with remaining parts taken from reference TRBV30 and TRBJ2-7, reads SQTIHQWPATLVQPVGSPLSLECTVEGTSNPNLYWYRQAAGRGLQLLFYSVGIGQISSEVPQNLSASRPQDRQFILSSKKLLLSDSGFYLCAWSRLHGEQYFGPGTRLTVT.

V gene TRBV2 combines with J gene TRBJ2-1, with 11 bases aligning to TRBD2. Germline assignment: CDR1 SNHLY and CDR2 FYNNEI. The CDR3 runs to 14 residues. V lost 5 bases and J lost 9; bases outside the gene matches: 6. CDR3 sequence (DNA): TGTGCCAGCAGTAATGAGGGGACTAGCGGTGAGCAGTTCTTC. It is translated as CASSNEGTSGEQFF.

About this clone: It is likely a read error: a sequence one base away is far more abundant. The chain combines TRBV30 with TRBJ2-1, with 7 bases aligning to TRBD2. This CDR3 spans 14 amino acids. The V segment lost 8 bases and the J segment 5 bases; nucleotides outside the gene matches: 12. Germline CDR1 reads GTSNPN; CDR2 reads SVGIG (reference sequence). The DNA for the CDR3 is TGTGCCCGGACCCCCCGCGGGGGAGACAATGAGCAGTTCTTC. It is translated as CARTPRGGDNEQFF.

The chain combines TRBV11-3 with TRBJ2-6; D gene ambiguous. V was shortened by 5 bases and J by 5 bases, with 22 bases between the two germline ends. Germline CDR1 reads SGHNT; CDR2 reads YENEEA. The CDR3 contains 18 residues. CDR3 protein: CASSSNYSRQSRANVLTF. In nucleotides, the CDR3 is TGTGCCAGCAGCAGTAACTACTCTCGACAAAGTCGGGCCAACGTCCTGACTTTC. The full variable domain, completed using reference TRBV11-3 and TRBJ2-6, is EAGVVQSPRYKIIEKKQPVAFWCNPISGHNTLYWYLQNLGQGPELLIRYENEEAVDDSQLPKDRFSAERLKGVDSTLKIQPAELGDSAVYLCASSSNYSRQSRANVLTFGAGSRLTVL.

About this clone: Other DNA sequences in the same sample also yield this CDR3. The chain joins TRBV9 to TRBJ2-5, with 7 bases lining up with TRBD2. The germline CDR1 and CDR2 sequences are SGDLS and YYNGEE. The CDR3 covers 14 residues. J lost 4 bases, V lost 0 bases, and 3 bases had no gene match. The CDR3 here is CASSVAQRGETQYF. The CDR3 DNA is TGTGCCAGCAGCGTAGCTCAGCGGGGAGAGACCCAGTACTTC.

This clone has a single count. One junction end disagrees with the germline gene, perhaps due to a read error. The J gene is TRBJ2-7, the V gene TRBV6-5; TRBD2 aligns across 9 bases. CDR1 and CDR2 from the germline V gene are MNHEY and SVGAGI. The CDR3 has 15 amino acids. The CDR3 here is CASSRAGTSSHEQYF. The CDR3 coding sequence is TGTGCCAGCAGCCGAGCCGGGACTAGCTCCCACGAGCAGTACTTC.

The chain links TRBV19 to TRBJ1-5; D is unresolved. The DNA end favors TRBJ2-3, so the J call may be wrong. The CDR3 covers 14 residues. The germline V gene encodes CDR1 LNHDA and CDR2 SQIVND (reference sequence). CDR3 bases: TGTGCCAGTAGTACGTCGAATAGCAATCAGTCCCAGTATTTT. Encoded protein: CASSTSNSNQSQYF.

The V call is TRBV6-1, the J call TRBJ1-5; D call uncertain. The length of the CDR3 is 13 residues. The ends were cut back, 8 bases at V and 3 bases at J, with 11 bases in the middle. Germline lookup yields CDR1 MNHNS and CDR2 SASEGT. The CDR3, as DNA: TGTGCCAGCTTCCGGGGTCCCAATCAGCCCCAGCATTTT. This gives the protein CASFRGPNQPQHF.

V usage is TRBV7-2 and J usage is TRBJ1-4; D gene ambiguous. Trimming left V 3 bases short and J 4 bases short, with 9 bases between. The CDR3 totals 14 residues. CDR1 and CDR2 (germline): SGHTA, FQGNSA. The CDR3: CASSLLGHNEKLFF. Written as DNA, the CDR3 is TGTGCCAGCAGCTTGTTGGGCCATAATGAAAAACTGTTTTTT.

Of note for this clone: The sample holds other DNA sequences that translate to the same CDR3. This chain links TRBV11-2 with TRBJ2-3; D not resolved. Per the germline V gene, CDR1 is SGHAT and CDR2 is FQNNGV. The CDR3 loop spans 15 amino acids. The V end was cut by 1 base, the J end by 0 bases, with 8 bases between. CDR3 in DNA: TGTGCCAGCAGCTTAGGATTGGGTAGCACAGATACGCAGTATTTT. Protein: CASSLGLGSTDTQYF. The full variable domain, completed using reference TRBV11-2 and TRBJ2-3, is EAGVAQSPRYKIIEKRQSVAFWCNPISGHATLYWYQQILGQGPKLLIQFQNNGVVDDSQLPKDRFSAERLKGVDSTLKIQPAKLEDSAVYLCASSLGLGSTDTQYFGPGTRLTVL.

The CDR3 DNA reads as TGTGCCTGGAGTGGGGACAGGGGCAATCAGCCCCAGCATTTT. It yields the protein CAWSGDRGNQPQHF. The V and J genes are TRBV30 and TRBJ1-5; 9 bases match TRBD1. V trimming: 1 base; J trimming: 2 bases; junction bases outside the gene matches: 0. The germline V gene has CDR1 GTSNPN and CDR2 SVGIG (reference sequence). This CDR3 region has 14 residues.

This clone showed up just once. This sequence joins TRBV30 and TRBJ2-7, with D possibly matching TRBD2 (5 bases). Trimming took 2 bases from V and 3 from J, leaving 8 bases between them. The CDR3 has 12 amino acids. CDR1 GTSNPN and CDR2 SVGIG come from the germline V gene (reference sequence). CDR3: CAWSSDFYEQYF. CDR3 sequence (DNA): TGTGCCTGGAGTTCGGACTTCTACGAGCAGTACTTC.

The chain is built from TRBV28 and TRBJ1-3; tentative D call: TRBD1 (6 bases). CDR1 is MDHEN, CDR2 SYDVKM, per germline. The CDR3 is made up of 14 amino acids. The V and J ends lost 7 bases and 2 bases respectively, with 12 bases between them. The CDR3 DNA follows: TGTGCCAGCACCGAACAGGGAACTGGAAACACCATATATTTT. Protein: CASTEQGTGNTIYF.

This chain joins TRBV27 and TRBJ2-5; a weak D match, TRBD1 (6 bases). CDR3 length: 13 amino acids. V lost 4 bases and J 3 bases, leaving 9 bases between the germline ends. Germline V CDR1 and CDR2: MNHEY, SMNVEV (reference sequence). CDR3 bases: TGTGCCAGCAGTTGGGACATCAAAGAGACCCAGTACTTC. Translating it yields CASSWDIKETQYF.

The CDR3 protein is CASSPESGNTIYF. For the CDR3, the DNA is TGTGCCAGCAGCCCAGAATCTGGAAACACCATATATTTT. The V gene is TRBV7-2, the J gene TRBJ1-3; no firm D call. Looked up from germline, CDR1 is SGHTA and CDR2 is FQGNSA. The CDR3 has 13 residues. V was trimmed by 5 bases and J by 1 base, leaving 6 bases between them.

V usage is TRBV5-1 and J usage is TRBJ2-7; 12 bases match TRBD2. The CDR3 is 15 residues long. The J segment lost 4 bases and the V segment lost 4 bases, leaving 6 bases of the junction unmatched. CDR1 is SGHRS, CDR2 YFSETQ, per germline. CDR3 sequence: CASSPGLAGLYEQYF. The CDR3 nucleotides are TGCGCCAGCAGCCCCGGACTAGCGGGGCTGTACGAGCAGTACTTC.